Listed here are 14 T cell receptor beta chains from one sample, sequenced in a study of blood T cell repertoires in COVID-19. Profiling relied on immunoSEQ multiplex PCR, and the TCRdb table lists in-frame clones only, not all of them. The sample consists of 250,000 to 300,000 clones, around 89% of them appearing once. The material sequenced was peripheral blood. The receptors come from a woman in her forties or fifties with COVID-19, enrolled during active disease.

The chain has TRBV11-3 and TRBJ2-6, with a possible D match to TRBD2 (6 bases). The CDR3 is 15 amino acids. From germline, CDR1 is SGHNT and CDR2 YENEEA. Trimming took 5 bases from V and 0 from J, leaving 8 bases between them. This chain's CDR3 is CASSHGGSGANVLTF. The CDR3 nucleotides are TGTGCCAGCAGCCACGGGGGCTCTGGGGCCAACGTCCTGACTTTC.

The V call is TRBV7-2, the J call TRBJ2-2; D not resolved. The CDR3 spans 16 residues. Trimming took off 1 base at V and 8 bases at J, with 17 bases between the two ends. CDR1 and CDR2 (germline): SGHTA, FQGNSA. The CDR3 DNA reads TGTGCCAGCAGCTTAGTTGGTCCCCCCTACGCAGGGGAGCTGTTTTTT. Translating it yields CASSLVGPPYAGELFF. Drawing the rest from reference TRBV7-2 and TRBJ2-2, the complete variable domain is GAGVSQSPSNKVTEKGKDVELRCDPISGHTALYWYRQSLGQGLEFLIYFQGNSAPDKSGLPSDRFSAERTGGSVSTLTIQRTQQEDSAVYLCASSLVGPPYAGELFFGEGSRLTVL.

The rearrangement joins TRBV27 to TRBJ2-3, with 7 bases fitting TRBD2. Germline CDR1 is MNHEY and CDR2 is SMNVEV (reference sequence). The CDR3 is 16 amino acids. J lost 4 bases, V lost 6 bases, and 13 bases had no gene match. The CDR3 spells CASSRSSGGSPDTQYF. Here the CDR3 DNA reads TGTGCCAGCAGCCGATCATCTGGCGGGAGCCCAGATACGCAGTATTTT.

V gene TRBV28 combines with J gene TRBJ2-3, with TRBD2 matching 9 bases. CDR3 size: 16 residues. V lost 6 bases to trimming and J lost 3 bases; unmatched junction nucleotides: 10. Germline CDR1 MDHEN, CDR2 SYDVKM. The CDR3 bases are TGTGCCAGCAGCGACGGCCTAGCGGGACGAACAGATACGCAGTATTTT. This translates into CASSDGLAGRTDTQYF.

This clone was observed a handful of times. This rearrangement joins TRBV7-9 to TRBJ2-5; 11 bases match TRBD1. This CDR3 is 16 amino acids long. Germline V gene sequence: CDR1 SEHNR, CDR2 FQNEAQ (reference sequence). V gave up 1 base and J gave up 5 bases; unmatched junction bases: 6. The CDR3 loop is CASSLEGQGAGETQYF. DNA for the CDR3: TGTGCCAGCAGCTTAGAAGGACAGGGGGCCGGGGAGACCCAGTACTTC.

The chain combines TRBV3-1 (or the pseudogene TRBV3-2) with TRBJ2-3, with TRBD2 as a possible D gene (7 bases). The CDR3 has 17 amino acids. Germline V gives CDR1 LGHDT, CDR2 YNNKEL (reference sequence). The V gene lost 4 bases and the J gene lost 4 bases, with 21 bases spanning the gap. CDR3: CASSLPPWEGGADTQYF. CDR3 sequence (DNA): TGTGCCAGCAGCCTACCCCCATGGGAGGGGGGTGCAGATACGCAGTATTTT.

The rearrangement links TRBV11-1 to TRBJ2-3; possibly TRBD1 for D (6 bases). This CDR3 comprises 14 residues. Trimming took 1 base from V and 11 from J, leaving 16 bases between them. Germline CDR1 and CDR2: SGHAT and FQDESV (reference sequence). As DNA, the CDR3 is TGTGCCAGCAGCTTAGAACGACAGGTCAAGGAGCAGTATTTT. This sequence encodes CASSLERQVKEQYF.

V is TRBV7-9 and J is TRBJ2-1; TRBD2 agrees at 12 bases. The CDR3 runs 15 residues. Germline V gene sequence: CDR1 SEHNR, CDR2 FQNEAQ (reference sequence). V shed 6 bases, J shed 7 bases, and the junction held 7 bases outside the gene matches. CDR3 residues: CASRTLAGGGNEQFF. CDR3 in DNA: TGTGCCAGCAGAACACTAGCGGGAGGAGGGAATGAGCAGTTCTTC.

The genes are TRBV5-4 and TRBJ1-1, with D possibly being TRBD1 (5 bases). The CDR3 runs 13 residues. CDR1 is SGHNT and CDR2 is YYREEE in the germline V gene (reference sequence). The V end was cut by 2 bases, the J end by 5 bases, with 10 bases between. In nucleotides, the CDR3 is TGTGCCAGCAGCTTCCAGGGAGGTACTGAAGCTTTCTTT. Translation gives CASSFQGGTEAFF.

As for this clone: This specimen includes other DNA sequences encoding the same CDR3. This chain joins TRBV6-5 and TRBJ2-3; 7 nucleotides agree with TRBD2. Losses at the gene ends were 4 bases for V and 0 bases for J; bases not matched to a gene: 1. This CDR3 comprises 14 residues. Looked up from germline, CDR1 is MNHEY and CDR2 is SVGAGI. The CDR3 DNA reads as TGTGCCAGCAGTTTGGGGGGGAGCACAGATACGCAGTATTTT. This gives the protein CASSLGGSTDTQYF.

This rearrangement joins TRBV30 to TRBJ1-1; D is unclear. With 0 bases removed from V and 10 bases from J, the gap between germline ends came to 15 bases. CDR1 and CDR2 from the germline V gene are GTSNPN and SVGIG (reference sequence). There are 13 residues in the CDR3. The DNA for the CDR3 is TGTGCCTGGAGTGTAGGGCGTATCGCGGGAGCTTTCTTT. Protein: CAWSVGRIAGAFF.

The chain recombines TRBV2 with TRBJ2-3; the D gene is possibly TRBD2 (5 bases). Germline CDR1 reads SNHLY; CDR2 reads FYNNEI. Trimming left V 7 bases short and J 2 bases short, with 19 bases between. CDR3 length equals 16 residues. Here the CDR3 reads CASTRRGSGTTDTQYF. The CDR3 region has the DNA TGTGCCAGCACCCGAAGAGGAAGCGGAACCACAGATACGCAGTATTTT.

This clone was counted between two and nine times. The gene calls are TRBV7-3 and TRBJ2-3; 7 bases line up with TRBD2. V gave up 5 bases and J gave up 1 base; unmatched junction bases: 6. This CDR3 comprises 15 residues. Germline loops: CDR1 SGHTA, CDR2 FQGTGA. CDR3 sequence: CASSNLGGGTDTQYF. The CDR3 region has the DNA TGTGCCAGCAGCAATTTGGGAGGGGGCACAGATACGCAGTATTTT.

The chain links TRBV27 to TRBJ2-1, with a weak D call TRBD2 (5 bases). From germline, CDR1 is MNHEY and CDR2 SMNVEV (reference sequence). V gave up 8 bases and J gave up 9 bases, with 14 bases separating them. CDR3 size: 12 residues. In DNA, the CDR3 is TGTGCCAGCGGCCTCGGGGTCCGTGAGCAGTTCTTC. Its translation is CASGLGVREQFF.